These 20 T cell receptor beta chains were sequenced from one sample in a study of blood T cells in healthy people across ages. A second PCR of 7 to 11 cycles used a sample-barcoded 5' primer and a J-beta primer mix. TCRdb re-derived calls from the 5' RACE reads in MiXCR, one entry per CDR3 protein. This sample has 760,000 or so distinct CDR3 sequences, with just under 25% found just once. The sample was also linked to a second study, of T cells of mothers and their children.

Material: blood. The receptors here all came from a boy between 10 and 17 years old in good health.

J is TRBJ2-7 and V is TRBV20-1; 7 bases are a match to TRBD1. CDR3 length equals 15 residues. The germline V gene encodes CDR1 DFQATT and CDR2 SNEGSKA (reference sequence). Germline trimming cut 2 bases from V and 1 base from J; bases unmatched to any gene: 8. CDR3 sequence reads: CSARSRTGLSYEQYF. The CDR3 DNA reads TGCAGTGCTAGATCCAGGACAGGCCTTTCCTACGAGCAGTACTTC.

This clonotype came up a few times. This chain links TRBV12-5 with TRBJ1-1; TRBD1 might be the D (5 bases). The CDR3 runs to 17 residues. Germline CDR1 reads LGHNT; CDR2 reads FRNRAP. The ends were cut back, 6 bases at V and 1 base at J, with 21 bases in the middle. CDR3 residues: CASGLSGLLTGNTEAFF. The CDR3 nucleotides read TGTGCTAGTGGCCTGTCGGGGCTTCTGACGGGGAACACTGAAGCTTTCTTT.

A few counts support this clonotype. This chain links TRBV3-1 with TRBJ2-3; no clear D. CDR1 is LGHDT, CDR2 YNNKEL, per germline (reference sequence). This CDR3 is built from 15 residues. The V gene lost 0 bases and the J gene lost 3 bases, with 10 bases spanning the gap. The CDR3 is CASSQEGRRTDTQYF. In DNA form, the CDR3 reads TGTGCCAGCAGCCAAGAAGGGCGAAGGACAGATACGCAGTATTTT.

The V and J genes are TRBV7-2 and TRBJ1-1, with D unclear. The CDR3 extends over 15 amino acids. The V and J ends lost 1 base and 0 bases respectively, with 9 bases between them. Germline loops: CDR1 SGHTA, CDR2 FQGNSA. The CDR3 spells CASSLVVNLNTEAFF. The CDR3 DNA reads as TGTGCCAGCAGCTTAGTGGTTAACTTGAACACTGAAGCTTTCTTT.

The chain uses TRBV2 and TRBJ2-7; unclear D gene. CDR1 is SNHLY and CDR2 is FYNNEI in the germline V gene. The CDR3 is made up of 13 amino acids. The V and J ends lost 0 bases and 6 bases respectively, with 9 bases between them. CDR3 nucleotide sequence: TGTGCCAGCAGTGAAGCGTACCAAAGCGAGCAGTACTTC. Protein: CASSEAYQSEQYF.

This chain uses TRBV7-2 with TRBJ2-5; D possibly corresponds to TRBD2 (6 bases). The J call may not be correct, given that the DNA end is closer to TRBJ2-7. The CDR3 spans 14 residues. Germline values: CDR1 SGHTA, CDR2 FQGNSA. CDR3 amino acids: CASSRDFQNYEQYF. DNA of the CDR3: TGTGCCAGCAGCCGGGACTTCCAGAACTACGAGCAGTACTTC.

To note about this clonotype: A much larger clone differs by one base, so this may be a read error. The V gene is TRBV11-2, the J gene TRBJ2-3, with 9 bases matching TRBD2. The CDR3 totals 15 residues. CDR1 and CDR2 from the germline V gene are SGHAT and FQNNGV. CDR3 nucleotides: TGTGCCAGCAGCTTGACTAGCGGCCCCACAGATACGCAGTGTTTT. Translation: CASSLTSGPTDTQCF.

This clonotype came up a few times. The CDR3 region has the DNA TGCGCCAGCGCCGGAGGTAGCGGGGCGCTCCGACTCTACAATGAGCAGTTCTTC. It encodes CASAGGSGALRLYNEQFF. This chain joins TRBV5-1 and TRBJ2-1; 8 nucleotides line up with TRBD2. V lost 7 bases, J lost 3 bases, and 18 bases stayed unmatched. CDR3 length: 18 amino acids. Looked up from germline, CDR1 is SGHRS and CDR2 is YFSETQ. Full variable domain (missing parts from reference TRBV5-1 and TRBJ2-1): KAGVTQTPRYLIKTRGQQVTLSCSPISGHRSVSWYQQTPGQGLQFLFEYFSETQRNKGNFPGRFSGRQFSNSRSEMNVSTLELGDSALYLCASAGGSGALRLYNEQFFGPGTRLTVL.

The J gene is TRBJ2-2, the V gene TRBV5-1; possible D gene TRBD1, 7 bases. Per germline, CDR1 SGHRS and CDR2 YFSETQ. The V end was cut by 0 bases, the J end by 6 bases, with 18 bases between. CDR3 size: 17 residues. The CDR3 region is CASSLAIKEGAPGELFF. CDR3 DNA sequence: TGCGCCAGCAGCTTGGCCATAAAGGAGGGGGCCCCCGGGGAGCTGTTTTTT.

The chain recombines TRBV7-3 with TRBJ2-1; D may correspond to TRBD1 or TRBD2 (5 bases each). Germline CDR1 SGHTA, CDR2 FQGTGA. CDR3 size: 14 residues. V lost 4 bases and J 6 bases, leaving 13 bases between the germline ends. This CDR3 is CASSSTGTSNEQFF. CDR3 bases: TGTGCCAGCAGCTCGACCGGGACCTCCAATGAGCAGTTCTTC. The whole variable domain, remainder taken from reference TRBV7-3 and TRBJ2-1, is GAGVSQTPSNKVTEKGKYVELRCDPISGHTALYWYRQSLGQGPEFLIYFQGTGAADDSGLPNDRFFAVRPEGSVSTLKIQRTERGDSAVYLCASSSTGTSNEQFFGPGTRLTVL.

The chain carries TRBV2 and TRBJ2-1; 7 bases are a match to TRBD2. V shed 6 bases, J shed 4 bases, and the junction held 6 bases outside the gene matches. Germline lookup yields CDR1 SNHLY and CDR2 FYNNEI. The CDR3 totals 14 residues. CDR3 sequence reads: CASRATGGYNEQFF. The CDR3 bases are TGTGCCAGCAGGGCAACGGGGGGTTACAATGAGCAGTTCTTC.

V is TRBV4-3 and J is TRBJ1-5, with D possibly TRBD1 on 5 matching bases. V lost 0 bases and J lost 3, with 12 bases in between. This CDR3 has 16 amino acids. Germline V gives CDR1 LGHNA, CDR2 YSLEER. CDR3 nucleotide sequence: TGCGCCAGCAGCCAAGATAGGGGAGGGGTCAATCAGCCCCAGCATTTT. Translation gives CASSQDRGGVNQPQHF.

This clonotype has more than one count but fewer than ten. The V and J genes are TRBV29-1 and TRBJ2-7; D is unresolved. Trimming left V 8 bases short and J 6 bases short, with 14 bases between. Per germline, CDR1 SQVTM and CDR2 ANQGSEA. The CDR3 covers 11 residues. The CDR3, as DNA: TGCAGCCCGGATACACCCGTCGAGCAGTACTTC. Translated, it gives CSPDTPVEQYF.

This clonotype was recorded a few times. The V and J genes are TRBV7-6 and TRBJ2-7; 8 bases match TRBD2. The CDR3 totals 18 residues. The germline CDR1 and CDR2 sequences are SGHVS and FNYEAQ. Trimming at V came to 5 bases and at J to 0 bases, leaving 15 bases not matched to a gene. CDR3 amino acids: CASSQLVPLAESSYEQYF. The CDR3, as DNA: TGTGCCAGCAGCCAATTAGTCCCACTAGCGGAGAGCTCCTACGAGCAGTACTTC.

This chain joins TRBV12-5 and TRBJ2-3; 8 bases are shared with TRBD2. The CDR3 has 16 amino acids. Trimming removed 4 bases from V and 2 bases from J; junction bases left unmatched: 8. CDR1 LGHNT and CDR2 FRNRAP come from the germline V gene. CDR3: CASGSSGGGITDTQYF. The CDR3 DNA is TGTGCTAGTGGTTCGTCGGGCGGGGGGATCACAGATACGCAGTATTTT.

The CDR3 DNA sequence: TGTGCCAGCAATTGGGACAGGGGATTGTCAGCTTTCTTT. It encodes CASNWDRGLSAFF. The chain employs TRBV2 and TRBJ1-1; TRBD1 matches at 10 bases. The length of the CDR3 is 13 residues. Germline assignment: CDR1 SNHLY and CDR2 FYNNEI. Germline trimming cut 7 bases from V and 10 bases from J; bases unmatched to any gene: 9.

This clonotype was seen only a few times. The CDR3 reads CASSSIVGAITYNEQFF. The CDR3, as DNA: TGTGCCAGCAGCTCGATAGTAGGAGCTATCACCTACAATGAGCAGTTCTTC. The chain couples TRBV7-3 to TRBJ2-1; D remains unclear. CDR1 is SGHTA and CDR2 is FQGTGA in the germline V gene. The V end was cut by 4 bases, the J end by 2 bases, with 18 bases between. This CDR3 has 17 residues.

This clonotype was found a few times. DNA for the CDR3: TGCGCCAGCAGCTTCCGGGAAAGTTCCTACGAGCAGTACTTC. Translating it yields CASSFRESSYEQYF. V and J are TRBV5-1 and TRBJ2-7; TRBD2 might be the D (5 bases). Germline V gene data show CDR1 as SGHRS and CDR2 as YFSETQ. The ends were cut back, 2 bases at V and 1 base at J, with 10 bases in the middle. This CDR3 has 14 amino acids.

Comments on this clonotype: Given a much more abundant clone one base away, this may be a read error. This chain uses TRBV9 with TRBJ2-3; unclear D gene. The CDR3 spans 14 residues. The germline gives CDR1 SGDLS, CDR2 YYNGEE. CDR3 residues: CACSVGQLTDTQYF. In DNA, the CDR3 is TGTGCCTGCAGCGTAGGGCAATTAACAGATACGCAGTATTTT.

This clonotype was detected a few times. The rearrangement uses TRBV4-3 and TRBJ1-1; 7 bases agree with TRBD1. The V segment lost 3 bases and the J segment 3 bases; nucleotides outside the gene matches: 7. There are 15 residues in the CDR3. Germline V lookup: CDR1 LGHNA, CDR2 YSLEER. CDR3 DNA: TGCGCCAGCAGCCATGACCGAGGGGGCCACACTGAAGCTTTCTTT. It specifies CASSHDRGGHTEAFF.